Listed below are T cell receptor beta chains from one sample, sequenced in a study of long-term antiretroviral therapy in people with HIV. Clones were read by immunoSEQ multiplex PCR, and TCRdb kept only the in-frame ones, dropping some. The table includes roughly 20,000 clones, approximately 82% detected once. Sequencing used unsorted PBMCs, obtained at the start of antiretroviral therapy. These receptors were collected from a man aged 50-60 years with HIV. Each CDR3 is given with its conserved first and last residue. D genes are given only for firm matches. Clone size is given for some rows only: seen once, a few or many times, or a class if the clone is expanded.

J gene | CDR3 length | V gene | clone size | D gene | CDR3 DNA | CDR3 protein
TRBJ2-5 | 13 | TRBV5-4 | NA | NA | TGTGCCAGCAGCTTGCAGGCGCTGGCGGCCCAGTACTTC | CASSLQALAAQYF
TRBJ1-4 | 14 | TRBV18 | NA | TRBD1 | TGTGCCAGCTCACCAGACAGGGGAAGCGAAAAACTGTTTTTT | CASSPDRGSEKLFF
TRBJ2-1 | 16 | TRBV7-8 | NA | TRBD2 | TGTGCCAGCAGCTTAGCATTACGCGGGGGGAACAATGAGCAGTTCTTC | CASSLALRGGNNEQFF
TRBJ1-1 | 12 | TRBV11-3 | NA | NA | TGTGCCAGCAGCTTAGGGGTGGGGGAAGCTTTCTTT | CASSLGVGEAFF
TRBJ1-1 | 15 | TRBV6-6 | NA | TRBD1 | TGTGCCAGCAGTTACTCCGGACAGGAAAACACTGAAGCTTTCTTT | CASSYSGQENTEAFF
TRBJ2-1 | 13 | TRBV11-3 | NA | NA | TGTGCCAGCAGCTTGAGGGGATACAATGAGCAGTTCTTC | CASSLRGYNEQFF
TRBJ1-1 | 14 | TRBV5-1 | NA | NA | TGCGCCAGCAGCTTGAATGGGGTAGTGGCTGAAGCTTTCTTT | CASSLNGVVAEAFF
TRBJ2-3 | 14 | TRBV15 | NA | NA | TGTGCCACCAGCAGACAGCCCCGGGCAGATACGCAGTATTTT | CATSRQPRADTQYF
TRBJ1-5 | 15 | TRBV30 | NA | NA | TGTGCCTGGAGTGTACACAGGATTCTCAATCAGCCCCAGCATTTT | CAWSVHRILNQPQHF
TRBJ1-5 | 14 | TRBV6-4 | NA | NA | TGTGCCAGCAGTGACGGTCGACCAGGGCAGCCCCAGCATTTT | CASSDGRPGQPQHF
TRBJ2-2 | 20 | TRBV21-1 | few | NA | TGTGCCAGCAGCAAAGACTGTACGCATAGGAGGTTACCGAACACCGGGGAGCTGTTTTTT | CASSKDCTHRRLPNTGELFF
TRBJ1-1 | 15 | TRBV21-1 | NA | NA | TGTGCCAGCAGCAAACTTAGTGGGGAGAACACTGAAGCTTTCTTT | CASSKLSGENTEAFF
TRBJ1-1 | 14 | TRBV18 | NA | TRBD1 | TGTGCCAGCTCATTTACAGGGGTGAACACTGAAGCTTTCTTT | CASSFTGVNTEAFF
TRBJ2-1 | 13 | TRBV25-1 | NA | NA | TGTGCCAGCATGAGGGGCGGCTACAATGAGCAGTTCTTC | CASMRGGYNEQFF
TRBJ2-7 | 14 | TRBV7-6 | NA | TRBD1 | TGTGCCAGCAGCTTGAGGACAGGGGGCCGCGAGCAGTACTTC | CASSLRTGGREQYF
TRBJ1-1 | 14 | TRBV28 | NA | TRBD1 | TGTGCCAGCAGTTTCCCAGGGGGGTACACTGAAGCTTTCTTT | CASSFPGGYTEAFF
TRBJ1-1 | 16 | TRBV19 | NA | TRBD1 | TGTGCCAGTAGTATAGGAGAGGGGACAGAAAACACTGAAGCTTTCTTT | CASSIGEGTENTEAFF
TRBJ2-5 | 15 | TRBV7-8 | once | NA | TGTGCCAGCAGCTTAATCGGTGAACCACAAGAGACCCAGTACTTC | CASSLIGEPQETQYF
TRBJ2-1 | 13 | TRBV28 | NA | TRBD2 | TGTGCCAGCGGACTAGCGCTGGATGAGGAGCAGTTCTTC | CASGLALDEEQFF
TRBJ1-2 | 13 | TRBV7-2 | NA | NA | TGTGCCAGCAGCCCGAGACAGGCCAGGGGCTACACCTTC | CASSPRQARGYTF
TRBJ2-1 | 14 | TRBV19 | NA | TRBD1 | TGTGCCAGTAGTGACAGGGGCCAGTGGGATGAGCAGTTCTTC | CASSDRGQWDEQFF
TRBJ2-7 | 14 | TRBV2 | few | TRBD2 | TGTGCCAGCAACAGACTAGCGGGAGCGAACGAGCAGTACTTC | CASNRLAGANEQYF
TRBJ1-1 | 13 | TRBV6-1 | NA | NA | TGTGCCAGCATGTTATCTAGGAACACTGAAGCTTTCTTT | CASMLSRNTEAFF
TRBJ2-7 | 16 | TRBV6-6 | NA | NA | TGTGCCAGCAGTTACCGTAGGCGGAGGGACTCCTACGAGCAGTACTTC | CASSYRRRRDSYEQYF
TRBJ2-1 | 14 | TRBV25-1 | NA | NA | TGTGCCAGCAGTGAAACGGGCCTTTTCAGTGAGCAGTTCTTC | CASSETGLFSEQFF
TRBJ2-5 | 14 | TRBV11-2 | medium-sized | NA | TGTGCCAGCAGCCTCCCGGGGGTAAAAGAGACCCAGTACTTC | CASSLPGVKETQYF
TRBJ1-4 | 17 | TRBV28 | NA | TRBD1 | TGTGCCAGCAGTCCTGGGACAGGGACGCCCTCAAAGGAAAAACTGTTTTTT | CASSPGTGTPSKEKLFF
TRBJ1-1 | 15 | TRBV18 | NA | NA | TGTGCCAGCTCACGAGTCTCGTCAGGGGAGACTGAAGCTTTCTTT | CASSRVSSGETEAFF
TRBJ1-1 | 15 | TRBV9 | NA | NA | TGTGCCAGCAGCGTAGGGGCAGGGGCTCAAACTGAAGCTTTCTTT | CASSVGAGAQTEAFF
TRBJ1-2 | 16 | TRBV7-9 | medium-sized | NA | TGTGCCAGCAGCGCCAAAAACAGGGAAGCTAACTATGGCTACACCTTC | CASSAKNREANYGYTF
TRBJ1-2 | 13 | TRBV19 | NA | NA | TGTGCCAGTATCACCGGGACTAACTATGGCTACACCTTC | CASITGTNYGYTF
TRBJ1-5 | 14 | TRBV6-5 | NA | NA | TGTGCCAGCAGAACGTACTCCGGGGGGCAGCCCCAGCATTTT | CASRTYSGGQPQHF
TRBJ2-1 | 12 | TRBV5-6 | NA | NA | TGTGCCAGCAGCCTCTACGCCAATGAGCAGTTCTTC | CASSLYANEQFF
TRBJ1-1 | 14 | TRBV7-2 | NA | NA | TGTGCCAGCAGCTTAGTCACCCTGAACACTGAAGCTTTCTTT | CASSLVTLNTEAFF
TRBJ2-6 | 18 | TRBV7-2 | NA | NA | TGTGCCAGCAGCTTAGTTGGGGGGTTCACCTCTGGGGCCAACGTCCTGACTTTC | CASSLVGGFTSGANVLTF
TRBJ2-2 | 14 | TRBV7-2 | NA | NA | TGTGCCAGCAGCTTAGATGGGCGTACCGGGGAGCTGTTTTTT | CASSLDGRTGELFF
TRBJ1-4 | 16 | TRBV4-3 | NA | NA | TGCGCCAGCAGCCACGGACTGCGGGGGGCCCGAGAAAAACTGTTTTTT | CASSHGLRGAREKLFF
TRBJ2-3 | 17 | TRBV19 | NA | TRBD2 | TGTGCCAGTGCAGGACTAGCGGGGGCTCCTAGCACAGATACGCAGTATTTT | CASAGLAGAPSTDTQYF
TRBJ1-1 | 15 | TRBV30 | NA | TRBD1 | TGTGCCTGGAGTGCCTTAAGGACAGGGGACACTGAAGCTTTCTTT | CAWSALRTGDTEAFF
TRBJ2-1 | 16 | TRBV27 | NA | NA | TGTGCCAGCAGTTTATTTGCCCGAAGCTCCTACAATGAGCAGTTCTTC | CASSLFARSSYNEQFF
TRBJ2-7 | 15 | TRBV28 | NA | NA | TGTGCCAGCAGTCCCGTCCGCCTAAGGGGGGGCGAGCAGTACTTC | CASSPVRLRGGEQYF
TRBJ2-5 | 14 | TRBV11-1 | NA | NA | TGTGCCAGCACCAAAGGGAGGACGGCGGAGACCCAGTACTTC | CASTKGRTAETQYF
TRBJ1-1 | 13 | TRBV9 | NA | NA | TGTGCCAGCAGCGTAGCAGGGAACACTGAAGCTTTCTTT | CASSVAGNTEAFF
TRBJ1-1 | 15 | TRBV4-1 | NA | TRBD1 | TGCGCCAGCAGCCTCGGACAGGGCGGGAACACTGAAGCTTTCTTT | CASSLGQGGNTEAFF
TRBJ2-7 | 13 | TRBV7-9 | NA | NA | TGTGCCAGCAGCCCTGGACATTCCTACGAGCAGTACTTC | CASSPGHSYEQYF
TRBJ2-1 | 18 | TRBV4-3 | NA | TRBD2 | TGCGCCAGCAGCCAAGATCCTTGGACTAGCGGGGCGGGGAATGAGCAGTTCTTC | CASSQDPWTSGAGNEQFF
TRBJ2-1 | 15 | TRBV19 | NA | TRBD2 | TGTGCCAGTAGAGGAGCGGGGGGATCCTACAATGAGCAGTTCTTC | CASRGAGGSYNEQFF
TRBJ1-1 | 16 | TRBV13 | NA | NA | TGTGCCAGCAGCTTAGACCCCGATGCCGGGAGCACTGAAGCTTTCTTT | CASSLDPDAGSTEAFF
TRBJ2-2 | 13 | TRBV30 | NA | NA | TGTGCCTGGACCAAGTCCTACACCGGGGAGCTGTTTTTT | CAWTKSYTGELFF
TRBJ2-1 | 13 | TRBV5-6 | once | NA | TGTGCCAGCAGCTTCGGCGGAAACAATGAGCAGTTCTTC | CASSFGGNNEQFF
TRBJ1-2 | 13 | TRBV11-2 | NA | NA | TGTGCCAGCAGCTTAGGGGGGAGGAATGGCTACACCTTC | CASSLGGRNGYTF
TRBJ1-4 | 15 | TRBV19 | NA | TRBD1 | TGTGCCAGTAGTTCCAGGGGGTTGGCTAATGAAAAACTGTTTTTT | CASSSRGLANEKLFF
TRBJ1-5 | 14 | TRBV28 | once | NA | TGTGCCAGCACCTTGGACAGCCGCAATCAGCCCCAGCATTTT | CASTLDSRNQPQHF
TRBJ2-5 | 15 | TRBV5-4 | NA | TRBD1 | TGTGCCAGCAGCCTGTTGGGACAGGGACGGGGGACCCAGTACTTC | CASSLLGQGRGTQYF
TRBJ2-3 | 17 | TRBV5-1 | once | NA | TGCGCCAGCAGCTTAGGCCGGACGGCAACTAGCACAGATACGCAGTATTTT | CASSLGRTATSTDTQYF
TRBJ1-5 | 16 | TRBV4-3 | NA | TRBD1 | TGCGCCAGCAGCCAAGATCAGGACAGGGAGGATCAGCCCCAGCATTTT | CASSQDQDREDQPQHF
TRBJ2-4 | 15 | TRBV7-9 | NA | TRBD1 | TGTGCCAGCAGCTCATCCGGGACAGGGAAAAACATTCAGTACTTC | CASSSSGTGKNIQYF
TRBJ2-7 | 15 | TRBV6-6 | NA | TRBD2 | TGTGCCAGCAGACTCCTAGCGGGGGACTCCTACGAGCAGTACTTC | CASRLLAGDSYEQYF
TRBJ2-7 | 14 | TRBV10-3 | NA | NA | TGTGCCATCAGTGAGTCGAGAGAATACTACGAGCAGTACTTC | CAISESREYYEQYF
TRBJ1-1 | 15 | TRBV28 | NA | NA | TGTGCCAGCAGTTTAATTTTCGGGCTACCCTCGGGGCCTTTCTTT | CASSLIFGLPSGPFF